These 6 T cell receptor beta chains were all obtained from the same sample, sequenced in a study of blood T cells in healthy people across ages. Through a sample-barcoded 5' primer and a J-beta primer mix, a second PCR was run for roughly 6 to 11 cycles. TCRdb used MiXCR to reprocess the 5' RACE reads, holding one entry per CDR3 protein. The data hold roughly 1.9 million distinct CDR3 sequences, with about two fifths observed a single time. Specimen: blood. The origin of the receptors is a human donor in good health.

This chain connects TRBV5-5 to TRBJ2-3; 10 bases agree with TRBD1. V dropped 0 bases and J dropped 3; count of bases not matched to a gene: 7. Germline V CDR1 and CDR2: SGHKS, YYEKEE (reference sequence). The CDR3 runs 17 residues. CDR3 sequence (DNA): TGTGCCAGCAGCTTGGCTTGGAGGGACAGGGGTACAGATACGCAGTATTTT. Translating gives CASSLAWRDRGTDTQYF.

The chain is built from TRBV30 and TRBJ1-4; TRBD1 matches 10 bases. There are 17 residues in the CDR3. CDR1 is GTSNPN and CDR2 is SVGIG in the germline V gene (reference sequence). V gave up 0 bases and J gave up 4 bases; unmatched junction bases: 8. CDR3 nucleotide sequence: TGTGCCTGGAGTGTGGACCGGGACAGGGGTCTTAATGAAAAACTGTTTTTT. Its protein is CAWSVDRDRGLNEKLFF.

The chain has TRBV6-2 or TRBV6-3 and TRBJ1-5; D remains ambiguous. V was trimmed by 4 bases and J by 8 bases, leaving 15 bases between them. The germline gives CDR1 MNHEY, CDR2 SVGEGT. The CDR3 extends over 14 amino acids. The CDR3 DNA follows: TGTGCCAGCAGTTCGGCCGAGAGTTGGGAGCCCCAGCATTTT. Encoded protein: CASSSAESWEPQHF.

The gene calls are TRBV20-1 and TRBJ1-5; the D is unclear. The germline gives CDR1 DFQATT, CDR2 SNEGSKA (reference sequence). Trimming shortened V by 6 bases and J by 3 bases, and 12 bases separated the two germline ends. This CDR3 has 13 residues. The CDR3 region is CSALFGVNQPQHF. For the CDR3, the DNA is TGCAGTGCCCTATTTGGGGTCAATCAGCCCCAGCATTTT.

The V call is TRBV7-6, the J call TRBJ2-5; D gene unclear. The CDR3 is made up of 14 amino acids. The germline V gene has CDR1 SGHVS and CDR2 FNYEAQ. V gave up 1 base and J gave up 4 bases, with 10 bases separating them. This CDR3 is CASSLGARGETQYF. In DNA, the CDR3 is TGTGCCAGCAGCTTAGGGGCTAGAGGAGAGACCCAGTACTTC.

This chain joins TRBV9 and TRBJ1-4; TRBD1 is a possible D gene (5 bases). Germline CDR1 reads SGDLS; CDR2 reads YYNGEE. This CDR3 has 17 amino acids. V was pared by 3 bases and J by 0 bases, with 15 bases between. The CDR3 DNA reads TGTGCCAGCAGCGACCGACCTCAGGGACCAACTAATGAAAAACTGTTTTTT. It encodes CASSDRPQGPTNEKLFF. Filled out from reference TRBV9 and TRBJ1-4, the complete variable domain reads DSGVTQTPKHLITATGQRVTLRCSPRSGDLSVYWYQQSLDQGLQFLIQYYNGEERAKGNILERFSAQQFPDLHSELNLSSLELGDSALYFCASSDRPQGPTNEKLFFGSGTQLSVL.